A single sample is the source of the 14 T cell receptor beta chains below, sequenced in a study of shared clonotypes between healthy human individuals (dated by TCRdb to 2020 to 2021). Library method: the immunoSEQ multiplex PCR assay. The table comes from immuneACCESS by way of TCRdb, which keeps in-frame sequences with V and J called. Part of the clones is missing from these tables; in studies checked, under half for an unresolved V gene and the rest for unknown reasons. The sample has around 440,000 clones on record, roughly four fifths of them singletons. The ten largest clones add up to around 12% of the sample. The sequenced material came from PBMCs. Receptors were obtained from a woman between 40 and 55 years old in good health. Some clones in this sample may be carry-over from other donors' samples.

This clone was counted once. The J gene is TRBJ2-3, the V gene TRBV19; TRBD1 matches at 10 bases. CDR1 is LNHDA, CDR2 SQIVND, per germline (reference sequence). Trimming at V came to 5 bases and at J to 8 bases, leaving 10 bases not matched to a gene. CDR3 length equals 15 residues. In nucleotides, the CDR3 is TGTGCCAGTAGTCCCACGGACAGGGGGATTAGTACGCAGTATTTT. It translates to CASSPTDRGISTQYF.

A note on this clone: At one of its ends the junction is not consistent with the germline gene, which may arise from a read error. This chain links TRBV27 with TRBJ2-7; 7 bases are shared with TRBD1. The length of the CDR3 is 14 residues. Germline lookup yields CDR1 MNHEY and CDR2 SMNVEV (reference sequence). CDR3 in DNA: TGTGCCAGCAGTTTACAGGGACAGTCCTCCGAGCAGTACTTC. It codes for CASSLQGQSSEQYF.

The chain has TRBV29-1 and TRBJ2-7; D uncertain. Trimming took off 4 bases at V and 2 bases at J, with 9 bases between the two ends. The length of the CDR3 is 12 residues. The germline V gene has CDR1 SQVTM and CDR2 ANQGSEA. CDR3 region: CSVGVGTYEQYF. In nucleotides, the CDR3 is TGCAGCGTTGGGGTCGGTACCTACGAGCAGTACTTC.

A few counts support this clone. It differs at one base from a far larger clone, so likely a read error. Other DNA sequences in the same sample also yield this CDR3. The CDR3 DNA reads as TGTGCCAGTAGTTCGGACAGGCGGAAGCTGTTTTTC. Its translation: CASSSDRRKLFF. V gene TRBV19 combines with J gene TRBJ2-2, with 7 nucleotides matching TRBD1. The germline V gene encodes CDR1 LNHDA and CDR2 SQIVND (reference sequence). The CDR3 spans 12 residues.

This clone was counted ten times or more. V and J are TRBV19 and TRBJ2-7; TRBD1 is a possible D gene (6 bases). This CDR3 is 11 amino acids long. The V end was cut by 7 bases, the J end by 3 bases, with 7 bases between. Germline lookup yields CDR1 LNHDA and CDR2 SQIVND (reference sequence). CDR3 DNA sequence: TGTGCCAGTAAGGACAGCTACGAGCAGTACTTC. Protein product: CASKDSYEQYF.

This chain links TRBV27 with TRBJ1-2; unclear D gene. This CDR3 comprises 11 residues. Deletions cut 5 bases from V and 5 bases from J, with 6 bases between. The V gene's germline CDR1 is MNHEY and CDR2 SMNVEV (reference sequence). DNA of the CDR3: TGTGCCAGCAGTGATGGGTATGGCTACACCTTC. Translation gives CASSDGYGYTF.

The chain has TRBV7-3 and TRBJ1-2; D uncertain. Germline V gene data show CDR1 as SGHTA and CDR2 as FQGTGA. V was clipped by 5 bases and J by 3 bases, with 13 bases between them. The CDR3 totals 14 residues. The CDR3 is CASSLAGPDYGYTF. The CDR3 DNA sequence: TGTGCCAGCAGCCTCGCCGGGCCAGACTATGGCTACACCTTC. Filled out from reference TRBV7-3 and TRBJ1-2, the complete variable domain reads GAGVSQTPSNKVTEKGKYVELRCDPISGHTALYWYRQSLGQGPEFLIYFQGTGAADDSGLPNDRFFAVRPEGSVSTLKIQRTERGDSAVYLCASSLAGPDYGYTFGSGTRLTVV.

This rearrangement joins TRBV10-3 to TRBJ2-7; tentative D call: TRBD1 (5 bases). Germline V gives CDR1 ENHRY, CDR2 SYGVKD. V gave up 3 bases and J gave up 2 bases, with 8 bases separating them. The CDR3 has 13 amino acids. The CDR3 DNA reads as TGTGCCATCAGTGATGACAGAACCTACGAGCAGTACTTC. Protein sequence: CAISDDRTYEQYF.

In its sample, this clone was seen once. It is likely a read error: a sequence one base away is far more abundant. The chain couples TRBV9 to TRBJ2-7; no clear D. From germline, CDR1 is SGDLS and CDR2 YYNGEE. Trimming pared 4 bases from V and 4 bases from J, leaving 6 bases between. The CDR3 loop spans 11 amino acids. The CDR3 nucleotides are TGTGCCAGCAGCCGTGGGTACGAGCAGTACTTC. Amino acids: CASSRGYEQYF.

V is TRBV6-5 and J is TRBJ2-7; D possibly corresponds to TRBD1 (6 bases). This CDR3 contains 14 residues. Per germline, CDR1 MNHEY and CDR2 SVGAGI. Trimming took 6 bases from V and 1 from J, leaving 13 bases between them. CDR3 sequence: CASSRDIRSYEQYF. The CDR3 DNA follows: TGTGCCAGCAGCCGGGACATCAGGTCCTACGAGCAGTACTTC.

In regard to this clone: This probably arose from a read error, given a far larger clone one base away. V usage is TRBV5-6 and J usage is TRBJ2-4; 11 bases align to TRBD1. The CDR3 spans 16 residues. Germline values: CDR1 SGHDT, CDR2 YYEEEE. The CDR3 protein is CASSALIRDRGNIRYF. The CDR3, as DNA: TGTGCCAGCAGCGCCCTCATCCGGGACAGGGGGAACATTCGGTACTTC.

To note about this clone: The junction departs from germline at one end; a sequencing error may be responsible. This same CDR3 is encoded by further DNA sequences in the sample. The gene calls are TRBV6-4 and TRBJ2-2; 8 nucleotides line up with TRBD2. The CDR3 consists of 14 residues. The germline CDR1 and CDR2 sequences are MRHNA and SNTAGT. DNA for the CDR3: TGCGCCAGCAGTGACGGGACTAGCACCGGGGAGCTGTTTTTT. The encoded protein is CASSDGTSTGELFF.

This clone was seen just once. The V gene is TRBV10-1, the J gene TRBJ1-1; D is unclear. Germline CDR1 WNHNN, CDR2 SYGVQD (reference sequence). V was shortened by 6 bases and J by 7 bases, with 15 bases between the two germline ends. CDR3 length: 13 amino acids. The CDR3 region has the DNA TGCGCCAGCAGCCTGGTTCAGTCGATTGAAGCTTTCTTT. Protein product: CASSLVQSIEAFF.

The chain joins TRBV27 to TRBJ1-2; D may be TRBD1 (6 bases). Germline CDR1 is MNHEY and CDR2 is SMNVEV (reference sequence). The V gene lost 2 bases and the J gene lost 6 bases, with 13 bases spanning the gap. The CDR3 totals 14 residues. In nucleotides, the CDR3 is TGTGCCAGCAGTTTAGCCGGGGGGCGGGATGGCTACACCTTC. The encoded protein is CASSLAGGRDGYTF.